The text below deals with one T cell receptor (beta chain). Its antigen is currently unknown. Germline V gene lookup returns CDR1 SGHRS and CDR2 YFSETQ. Trimming took 0 bases from V and 7 from J, leaving 17 bases between them. The CDR3 has 17 amino acids. A single record per CDR3 protein comes from TCRdb applying MiXCR to the 5' RACE reads. The sample includes about 340,000 distinct CDR3 sequences, approximately 3.9% of them seen just once. This sample was included in a study of T cells after yellow fever vaccination. Study-wide findings and caveats: Post-booster repertoires contained most primary-vaccination clones again (around 96% CD4, roughly 90% CD8).

Sample: PBMCs, taken 5 days after the yellow fever booster vaccination. This chain uses TRBV5-1 with TRBJ1-6; D is possibly TRBD1 (6 bases). The source of this sequence is a man younger than 35 who received the YFV17D yellow fever vaccine. Here the CDR3 reads CASSLEGRDRINSPLHF. CDR3 DNA: TGCGCCAGCAGCTTGGAGGGTAGAGACAGGATAAATTCACCCCTCCACTTT.